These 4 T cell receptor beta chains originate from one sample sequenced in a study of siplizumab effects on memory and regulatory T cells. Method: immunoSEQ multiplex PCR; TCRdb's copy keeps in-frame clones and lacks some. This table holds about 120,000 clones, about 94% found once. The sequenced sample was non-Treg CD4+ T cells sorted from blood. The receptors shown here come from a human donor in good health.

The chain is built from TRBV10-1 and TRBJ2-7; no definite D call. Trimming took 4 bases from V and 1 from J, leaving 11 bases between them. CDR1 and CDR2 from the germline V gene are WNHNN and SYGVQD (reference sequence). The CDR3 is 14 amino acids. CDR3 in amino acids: CASSGPTDSYEQYF. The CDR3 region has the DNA TGCGCCAGCAGTGGGCCGACGGATTCCTACGAGCAGTACTTC.

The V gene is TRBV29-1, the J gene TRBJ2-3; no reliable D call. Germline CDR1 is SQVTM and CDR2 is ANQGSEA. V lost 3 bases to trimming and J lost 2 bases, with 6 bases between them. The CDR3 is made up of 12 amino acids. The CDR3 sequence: CSVDSDTDTQYF. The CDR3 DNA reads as TGCAGCGTTGATTCCGACACAGATACGCAGTATTTT.

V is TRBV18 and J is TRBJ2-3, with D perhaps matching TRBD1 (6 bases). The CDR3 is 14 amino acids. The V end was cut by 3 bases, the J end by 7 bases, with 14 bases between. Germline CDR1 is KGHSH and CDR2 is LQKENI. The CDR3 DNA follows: TGTGCCAGCTCACCGGAGATGAGGGGGTATACGCAGTATTTT. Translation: CASSPEMRGYTQYF.

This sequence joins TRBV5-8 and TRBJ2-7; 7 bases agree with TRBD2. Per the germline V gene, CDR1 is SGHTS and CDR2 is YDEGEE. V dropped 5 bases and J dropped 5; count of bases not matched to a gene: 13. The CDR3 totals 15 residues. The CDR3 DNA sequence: TGTGCCAGCAGTCGAAGGTGGGCGGGAGTAGACGAGCAGTACTTC. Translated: CASSRRWAGVDEQYF. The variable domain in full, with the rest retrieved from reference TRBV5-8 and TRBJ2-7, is EAGVTQSPTHLIKTRGQQATLRCSPISGHTSVYWYQQALGLGLQFLLWYDEGEERNRGNFPPRFSGRQFPNYSSELNVNALELEDSALYLCASSRRWAGVDEQYFGPGTRLTVT.